What follows is one T cell receptor beta chain and its context. Its antigen remains unidentified. The data stem from a study of T cells in Graves' hyperthyroidism and ophthalmopathy. General study findings and limits: Blood held most thyroid clonotypes expanded above 0.001 frequency. Separation of ophthalmopathy from stable hyperthyroidism was achieved by a 13 V-J model.

Uncontrolled infection, other autoimmune disease, pregnancy or lactation barred patients from enrollment. Clinical symptoms, serum thyroxine and TRAb, thyroid ultrasound and orbital computed tomography together formed the diagnostic basis. TCR beta CDR3 regions were amplified from RNA transcripts. With the HTBI primer set, the TCR CDR3 went through a first round of RT-PCR. TCRdb re-derived calls from the multiplex PCR reads in MiXCR, one entry per CDR3 protein. Of roughly 500,000 distinct CDR3 sequences in the sample, 40% to 55% were seen once. CDR1 is SGHRS and CDR2 is YFSETQ in the germline V gene. V lost 0 bases to trimming and J lost 6 bases; unmatched junction nucleotides: 2. CDR3 length: 14 amino acids.

This receptor was identified in an adult woman with Graves' disease, either hyperthyroidism or ophthalmopathy (not recorded which). This rearrangement joins TRBV5-1 to TRBJ1-4, with 7 nucleotides matching TRBD1. The sample was peripheral blood or thyroid tissue (not recorded which). In DNA form, the CDR3 reads TGCGCCAGCAGCTTGGAGGGACAGCATGAAAAACTGTTTTTT. Encoded protein: CASSLEGQHEKLFF.